This T cell receptor beta chain originates from a study of OX40 agonist ivuxolimab in advanced cancers. Study in general: Partial response was recorded in three patients: one hepatocellular carcinoma and two cutaneous melanoma cases. Study-level results: At 0.1 to 3.0 mg/kg, CD4+ and CD8+ blood T cells expanded clonally by week 6.

Trimming left V 4 bases short and J 1 base short, with 8 bases between. CDR3 size: 13 residues. Germline-derived CDR1 and CDR2 are SGHRS and YFSETQ. With regard to this clone: Antigen unknown.

The assay was immunoSEQ multiplex PCR, and TCRdb's table has in-frame clones only and misses some. The sample records 90,000 to 95,000 clones, roughly 86% being singletons. Autoimmune disease history or systemic immunosuppression led to patient exclusion. At baseline, cycle 4 day 1, and cycle 7 day 1, blood was sampled. V usage is TRBV5-1 and J usage is TRBJ1-1; D gene unclear. Sequencing was performed on CD4+ or CD8+ T cells sorted from blood, taken in a trial of the OX40 agonist ivuxolimab. The TCR comes from an adult with an advanced solid tumor such as melanoma, head and neck, liver or kidney cancer. The CDR3: CASSQTTNTEAFF. For the CDR3, the DNA is TGCGCCAGCAGCCAGACCACGAACACTGAAGCTTTCTTT.